The 6 T cell receptor beta chains reported below all come from one sample, sequenced in a study of T cell responses to AZD1222 COVID-19 vaccine. TCRdb keeps only in-frame clones here, not all; method: immunoSEQ multiplex PCR. The sample has 150,000 to 200,000 clones; more than 80% are singletons. This material consisted of peripheral blood, taken 28 days after the second dose of the MenACWY control vaccine. These receptors all stem from an adult who received the MenACWY meningococcal vaccine as a control.

The CDR3 DNA follows: TGCGCCAGCAGCTTAAGCTTTTCGACCTCTGGAAACACCATATATTTT. It codes for CASSLSFSTSGNTIYF. This chain joins TRBV5-1 and TRBJ1-3; no clear D gene. V was pared by 2 bases and J by 0 bases, with 12 bases between. CDR3 length: 16 amino acids. Germline V gives CDR1 SGHRS, CDR2 YFSETQ. The complete variable domain, with remaining parts taken from reference TRBV5-1 and TRBJ1-3, reads KAGVTQTPRYLIKTRGQQVTLSCSPISGHRSVSWYQQTPGQGLQFLFEYFSETQRNKGNFPGRFSGRQFSNSRSEMNVSTLELGDSALYLCASSLSFSTSGNTIYFGEGSWLTVV.

CDR3 residues: CASSFISALSANEKLFF. CDR3 sequence (DNA): TGTGCCAGCAGCTTCATTTCCGCCTTGTCAGCTAATGAAAAACTGTTTTTT. The V gene is TRBV7-2, the J gene TRBJ1-4, with no clear D. V lost 3 bases to trimming and J lost 3 bases, with 17 bases between them. CDR3 length equals 17 residues. The germline gives CDR1 SGHTA, CDR2 FQGNSA.

V is TRBV4-1 and J is TRBJ1-2; tentative D call: TRBD1 (5 bases). From germline, CDR1 is MGHRA and CDR2 YSYEKL. The CDR3 sequence is 16 residues long. Trimming cost V 2 bases and J 3 bases, with 16 bases left between them. Written as DNA, the CDR3 is TGCGCCAGCAGCCAACGGCAGGGCCCTGGTGACTATGGCTACACCTTC. Protein: CASSQRQGPGDYGYTF.

The chain joins TRBV19 to TRBJ2-5; perhaps D is TRBD1 or TRBD2 (5 bases each). This CDR3 has 15 amino acids. Trimming pared 2 bases from V and 5 bases from J, leaving 15 bases between. The germline V gene has CDR1 LNHDA and CDR2 SQIVND (reference sequence). The CDR3 region is CASSISGTQQETQYF. The CDR3 coding sequence is TGTGCCAGTAGTATATCCGGGACGCAGCAGGAGACCCAGTACTTC.

This clone was counted once. This chain connects TRBV11-2 to TRBJ1-4; 9 bases fit TRBD1. Germline trimming cut 3 bases from V and 6 bases from J; bases unmatched to any gene: 5. CDR3 length: 15 amino acids. CDR1 is SGHAT and CDR2 is FQNNGV in the germline V gene. CDR3 nucleotides: TGTGCCAGCAGCTTTACGACAGGGGGTGATGAAAAACTGTTTTTT. It encodes CASSFTTGGDEKLFF.

The chain combines TRBV2 with TRBJ1-5; D call uncertain. CDR1 is SNHLY, CDR2 FYNNEI, per germline. The CDR3 runs to 14 residues. Trimming removed 0 bases from V and 5 bases from J, with 8 bases in between. The CDR3 region is CASSEAPADQPQHF. In DNA, the CDR3 is TGTGCCAGCAGTGAAGCCCCCGCGGATCAGCCCCAGCATTTT.